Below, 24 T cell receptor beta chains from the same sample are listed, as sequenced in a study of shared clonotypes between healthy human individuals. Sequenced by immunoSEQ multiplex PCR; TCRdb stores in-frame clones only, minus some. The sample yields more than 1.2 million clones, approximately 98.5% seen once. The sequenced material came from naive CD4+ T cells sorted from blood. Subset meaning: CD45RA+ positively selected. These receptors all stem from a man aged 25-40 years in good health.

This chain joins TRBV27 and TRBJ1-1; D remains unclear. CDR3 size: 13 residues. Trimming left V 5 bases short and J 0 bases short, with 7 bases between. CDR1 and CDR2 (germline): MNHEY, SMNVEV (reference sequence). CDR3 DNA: TGTGCCAGCAGTCGAGAATTGAACACTGAAGCTTTCTTT. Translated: CASSRELNTEAFF.

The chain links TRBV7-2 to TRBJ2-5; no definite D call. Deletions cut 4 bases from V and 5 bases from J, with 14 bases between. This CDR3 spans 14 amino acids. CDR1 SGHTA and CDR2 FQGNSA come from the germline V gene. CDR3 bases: TGTGCCAGCAGCTCTTATGGCCGGCTGGAGACCCAGTACTTC. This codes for CASSSYGRLETQYF.

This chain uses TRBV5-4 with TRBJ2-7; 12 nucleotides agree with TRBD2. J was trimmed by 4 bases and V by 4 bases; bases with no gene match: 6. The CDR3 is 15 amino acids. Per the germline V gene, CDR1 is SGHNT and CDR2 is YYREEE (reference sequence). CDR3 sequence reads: CASSPTSGSFYEQYF. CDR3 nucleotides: TGTGCCAGCAGCCCGACTAGCGGGAGTTTTTACGAGCAGTACTTC.

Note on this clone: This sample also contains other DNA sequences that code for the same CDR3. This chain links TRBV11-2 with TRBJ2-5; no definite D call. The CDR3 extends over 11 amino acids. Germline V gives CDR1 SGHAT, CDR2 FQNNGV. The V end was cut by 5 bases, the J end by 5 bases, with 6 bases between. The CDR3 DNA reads TGTGCCAGCAGCCCTGGTGAGACCCAGTACTTC. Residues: CASSPGETQYF.

The CDR3 bases are TGTGCCAGCAGCGCTACCTCGGACAGCAATGAGCAGTTCTTC. Its translation: CASSATSDSNEQFF. The V call is TRBV9, the J call TRBJ2-1, with D possibly matching TRBD1 (6 bases). Germline V CDR1 and CDR2: SGDLS, YYNGEE. V dropped 3 bases and J dropped 6 bases, with 13 bases sitting between them. The CDR3 runs to 14 residues.

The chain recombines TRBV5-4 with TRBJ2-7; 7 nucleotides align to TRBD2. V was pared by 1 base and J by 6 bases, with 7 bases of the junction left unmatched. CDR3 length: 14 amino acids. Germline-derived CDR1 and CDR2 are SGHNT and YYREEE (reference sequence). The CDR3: CASSLRGRFSEQYF. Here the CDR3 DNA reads TGTGCCAGCAGCTTGCGCGGGAGATTTAGCGAGCAGTACTTC.

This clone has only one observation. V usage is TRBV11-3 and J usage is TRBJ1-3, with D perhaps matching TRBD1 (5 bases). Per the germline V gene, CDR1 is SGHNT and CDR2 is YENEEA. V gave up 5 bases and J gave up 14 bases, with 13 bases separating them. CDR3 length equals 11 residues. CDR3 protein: CASSGGETLYF. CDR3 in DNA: TGTGCCAGCAGCGGGGGAGAAACTTTATATTTT. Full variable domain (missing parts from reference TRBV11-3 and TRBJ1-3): EAGVVQSPRYKIIEKKQPVAFWCNPISGHNTLYWYLQNLGQGPELLIRYENEEAVDDSQLPKDRFSAERLKGVDSTLKIQPAELGDSAVYLCASSGGETLYFGEGSWLTVV.

The CDR3 region has the DNA TGTGCCAGCAGCGTCCCGGGACTACCTATGGGGGAGCTGTTTTTT. Translation gives CASSVPGLPMGELFF. This chain joins TRBV7-8 and TRBJ2-2; 7 bases are shared with TRBD2. Germline V CDR1 and CDR2: SGHVS, FQNEAQ. This CDR3 contains 15 residues. Trimming at V came to 5 bases and at J to 8 bases, leaving 11 bases not matched to a gene.

CDR3 sequence (DNA): TGTGCCAGCAGCCCTATTTTGGGCTCAAATCAGCCCCAGCATTTT. The encoded protein is CASSPILGSNQPQHF. J is TRBJ1-5 and V is TRBV28; D unresolved. The V gene's germline CDR1 is MDHEN and CDR2 SYDVKM. The V and J ends lost 6 bases and 4 bases respectively, with 16 bases between them. This CDR3 is built from 15 residues.

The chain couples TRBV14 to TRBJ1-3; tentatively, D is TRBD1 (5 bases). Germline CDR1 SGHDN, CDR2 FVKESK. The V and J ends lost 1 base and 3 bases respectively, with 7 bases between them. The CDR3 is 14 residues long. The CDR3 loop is CASSQAGSGNTIYF. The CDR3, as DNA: TGTGCCAGCAGCCAAGCAGGGAGTGGAAACACCATATATTTT.

CDR3 nucleotide sequence: TGTGCCAGCAATCGGTTCCGAGGCTCCTACGAGCAGTACTTC. Protein: CASNRFRGSYEQYF. The V call is TRBV28, the J call TRBJ2-7; D gene unclear. V was trimmed by 7 bases and J by 0 bases, leaving 13 bases between them. The CDR3 is 14 amino acids. Germline V CDR1 and CDR2: MDHEN, SYDVKM.

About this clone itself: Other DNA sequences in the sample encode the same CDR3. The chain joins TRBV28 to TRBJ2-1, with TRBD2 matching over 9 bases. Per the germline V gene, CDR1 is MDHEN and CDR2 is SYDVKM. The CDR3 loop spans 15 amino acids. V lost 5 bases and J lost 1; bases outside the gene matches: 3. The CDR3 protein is CASSTSGRSYNEQFF. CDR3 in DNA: TGTGCCAGCAGTACTAGCGGGCGGTCCTACAATGAGCAGTTCTTC.

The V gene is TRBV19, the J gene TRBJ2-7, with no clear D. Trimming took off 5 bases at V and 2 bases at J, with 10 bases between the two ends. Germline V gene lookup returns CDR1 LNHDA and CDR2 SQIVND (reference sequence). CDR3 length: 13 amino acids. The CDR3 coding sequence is TGTGCCAGTAGTTGGGCGTACACCTACGAGCAGTACTTC. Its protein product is CASSWAYTYEQYF.

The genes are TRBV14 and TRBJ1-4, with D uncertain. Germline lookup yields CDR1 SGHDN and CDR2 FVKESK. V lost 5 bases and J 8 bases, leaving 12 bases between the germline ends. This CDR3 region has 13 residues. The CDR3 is CASSLRATEKLFF. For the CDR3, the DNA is TGTGCCAGCAGCTTACGGGCTACGGAAAAACTGTTTTTT.

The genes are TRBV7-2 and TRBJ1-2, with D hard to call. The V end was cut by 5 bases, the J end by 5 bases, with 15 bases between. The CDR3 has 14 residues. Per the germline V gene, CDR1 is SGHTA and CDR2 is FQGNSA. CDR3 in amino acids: CASSTRVADYGYTF. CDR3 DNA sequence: TGTGCCAGCAGCACGAGAGTTGCCGATTATGGCTACACCTTC.

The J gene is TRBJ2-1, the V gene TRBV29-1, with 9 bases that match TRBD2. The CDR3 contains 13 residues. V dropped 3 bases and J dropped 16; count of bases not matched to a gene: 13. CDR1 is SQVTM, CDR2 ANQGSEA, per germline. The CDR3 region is CSVDYPAGGPQFF. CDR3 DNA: TGCAGCGTTGATTATCCGGCGGGAGGGCCTCAATTCTTC.

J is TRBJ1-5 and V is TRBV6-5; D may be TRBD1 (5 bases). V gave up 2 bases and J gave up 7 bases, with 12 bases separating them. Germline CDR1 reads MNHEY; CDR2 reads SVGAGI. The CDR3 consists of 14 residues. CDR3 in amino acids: CASSYRGPGQPQHF. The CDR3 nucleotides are TGTGCCAGCAGTTACAGGGGACCGGGGCAGCCCCAGCATTTT.

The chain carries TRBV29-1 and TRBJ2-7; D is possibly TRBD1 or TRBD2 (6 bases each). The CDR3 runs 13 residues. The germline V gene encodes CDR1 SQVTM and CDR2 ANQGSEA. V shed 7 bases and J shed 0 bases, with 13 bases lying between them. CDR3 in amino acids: CSGRGPASYEQYF. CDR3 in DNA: TGCAGCGGCCGGGGGCCCGCCTCCTACGAGCAGTACTTC.

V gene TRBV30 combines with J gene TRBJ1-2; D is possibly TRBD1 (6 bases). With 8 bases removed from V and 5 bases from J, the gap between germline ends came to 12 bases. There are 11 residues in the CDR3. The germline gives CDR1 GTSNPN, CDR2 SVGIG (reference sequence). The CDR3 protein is CAGGRVYGYTF. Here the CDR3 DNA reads TGTGCCGGGGGCCGGGTTTATGGCTACACCTTC. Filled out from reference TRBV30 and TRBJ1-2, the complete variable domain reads SQTIHQWPATLVQPVGSPLSLECTVEGTSNPNLYWYRQAAGRGLQLLFYSVGIGQISSEVPQNLSASRPQDRQFILSSKKLLLSDSGFYLCAGGRVYGYTFGSGTRLTVV.

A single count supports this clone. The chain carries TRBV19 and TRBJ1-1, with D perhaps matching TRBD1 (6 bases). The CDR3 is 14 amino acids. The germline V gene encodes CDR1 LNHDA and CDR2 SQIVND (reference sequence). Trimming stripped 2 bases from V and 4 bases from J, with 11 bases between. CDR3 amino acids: CASSIRQVRTEAFF. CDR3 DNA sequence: TGTGCCAGTAGTATACGACAGGTCCGCACTGAAGCTTTCTTT.

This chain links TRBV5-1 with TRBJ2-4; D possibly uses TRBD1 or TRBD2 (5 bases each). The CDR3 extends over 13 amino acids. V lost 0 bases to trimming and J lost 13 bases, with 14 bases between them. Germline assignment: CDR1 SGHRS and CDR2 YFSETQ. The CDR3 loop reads CASSLGSPGRQYF. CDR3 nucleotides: TGCGCCAGCAGCTTGGGGTCCCCGGGACGGCAGTACTTC.

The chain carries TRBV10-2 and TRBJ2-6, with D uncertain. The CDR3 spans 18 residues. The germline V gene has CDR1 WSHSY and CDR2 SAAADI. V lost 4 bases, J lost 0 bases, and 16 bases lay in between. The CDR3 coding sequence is TGCGCCAGCAGTGCCACTGCCCCGCTGAGCTCTGGGGCCAACGTCCTGACTTTC. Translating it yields CASSATAPLSSGANVLTF.

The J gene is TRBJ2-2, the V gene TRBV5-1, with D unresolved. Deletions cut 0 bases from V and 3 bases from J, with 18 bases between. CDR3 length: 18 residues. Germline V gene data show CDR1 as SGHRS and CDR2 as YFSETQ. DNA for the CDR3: TGCGCCAGCAGCTTGGCCGAGGCCGCGAGTTGGGACACCGGGGAGCTGTTTTTT. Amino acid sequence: CASSLAEAASWDTGELFF.

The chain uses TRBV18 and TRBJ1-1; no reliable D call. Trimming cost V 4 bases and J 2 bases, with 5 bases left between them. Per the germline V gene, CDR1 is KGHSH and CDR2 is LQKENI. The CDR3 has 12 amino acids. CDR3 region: CASSQENTEAFF. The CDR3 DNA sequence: TGTGCCAGCTCACAGGAAAACACTGAAGCTTTCTTT.